This T cell receptor (beta chain) comes out of a study of radiation and T cells in renal cell carcinoma. TCRdb's copy holds only in-frame clones and misses some; the assay was immunoSEQ multiplex PCR. The sample includes roughly 150,000 clones, approximately 86% seen only once; the top ten take approximately 12%. Germline-derived CDR1 and CDR2 are SGHVS and FQNEAQ. Trimming pared 5 bases from V and 1 base from J, leaving 7 bases between. The CDR3 has 13 residues. Time point noted: blood 2 weeks post-SBRT. Treatment described: 15 Gy SBRT to primary tumor, nephrectomy 4 weeks later. This renal cell carcinoma was of the clear cell type. Study-level findings and limits: Top tumor clonotypes rose in blood 2 weeks post-radiation, then contracted.

This clone has a handful of counts. Its antigen remains unknown. The receptor was derived from a woman between 45 and 65 years old with renal cell carcinoma. Material: blood, obtained from a patient whose treatment included radiotherapy and nephrectomy. The chain links TRBV7-8 to TRBJ2-3; D gene uncertain. The CDR3 is CASSAPRTDTQYF. DNA of the CDR3: TGTGCCAGCAGCGCACCGCGCACAGATACGCAGTATTTT. Looking up the rest from reference TRBV7-8 and TRBJ2-3 gives the full variable domain: GAGVSQSPRYKVAKRGQDVALRCDPISGHVSLFWYQQALGQGPEFLTYFQNEAQLDKSGLPSDRFFAERPEGSVSTLKIQRTQQEDSAVYLCASSAPRTDTQYFGPGTRLTVL.